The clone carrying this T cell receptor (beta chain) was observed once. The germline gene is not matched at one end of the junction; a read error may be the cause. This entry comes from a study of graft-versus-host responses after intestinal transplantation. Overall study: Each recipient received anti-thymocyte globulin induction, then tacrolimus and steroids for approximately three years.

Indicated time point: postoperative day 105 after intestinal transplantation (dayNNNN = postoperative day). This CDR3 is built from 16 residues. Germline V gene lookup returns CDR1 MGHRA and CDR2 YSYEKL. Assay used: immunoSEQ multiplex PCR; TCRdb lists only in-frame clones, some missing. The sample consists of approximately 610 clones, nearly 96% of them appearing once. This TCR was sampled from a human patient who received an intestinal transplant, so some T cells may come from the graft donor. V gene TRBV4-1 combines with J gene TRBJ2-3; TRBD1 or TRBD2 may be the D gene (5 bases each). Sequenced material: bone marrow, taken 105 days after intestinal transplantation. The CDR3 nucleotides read TGCGCCAGCAGCCATTCTCCGGGACCCCGCACAGATACGCGGTATTTT. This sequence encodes CASSHSPGPRTDTRYF.